The TCR beta chain described here comes from a study of blood T cell repertoires in COVID-19. Generated by immunoSEQ multiplex PCR, the TCRdb table keeps only in-frame clones and is missing some. The table lists about 320,000 clones, 75% to 90% of them singletons, with approximately 1.9% in the top ten. This clone was found once. The V and J ends lost 1 base and 6 bases, in that order; junction bases with no gene match: 8. The CDR3 spans 14 residues. CDR1 and CDR2 from the germline V gene are GTSNPN and SVGIG (reference sequence). Sequencing used PBMCs or T cells enriched from blood (not recorded which). This TCR was recovered from a woman aged 30 to 39 who had been exposed to COVID-19. The chain joins TRBV30 to TRBJ2-5; 7 bases are shared with TRBD1. CDR3 sequence: CAWSGRSTGKTQYF. CDR3 sequence (DNA): TGTGCCTGGAGTGGCCGTTCGACAGGGAAGACCCAGTACTTC.